Detailed here is one T cell receptor beta chain. Its antigen is unknown. Germline and junction disagree at one end, which may indicate a read error. Different DNA sequences within this sample yield the same CDR3. This record comes from a study of cytomegalovirus exposure and HLA in healthy donors. Overall study findings and caveats: Presence/absence results assume similar sequencing depth per donor, which may not hold.

Amplification used 60 Vbeta primers and 13 Jbeta primers. Assay: immunoSEQ multiplex PCR; the TCRdb copy retains only in-frame clones and omits some. The table shows 84,000 or so clones, with under 80% occurring only once. CDR3 size: 12 residues. CDR1 and CDR2 from the germline V gene are MNHEY and SVGAGI. This sequence joins TRBV6-5 and TRBJ1-2; tentative D call: TRBD1 (6 bases). The sequenced sample was PBMCs. This clonotype originated in a male donor in good health and CMV-seronegative. This chain's CDR3 is CASSYSGDNYTF. The CDR3 DNA follows: TGTGCCAGCAGTTACTCGGGGGACAACTACACCTTT.